This T cell receptor beta chain derives from a study of T cells in Graves' hyperthyroidism and ophthalmopathy. With 6 bases removed from V and 0 bases from J, the gap between germline ends came to 12 bases. This CDR3 comprises 15 residues. The germline V gene has CDR1 MDHEN and CDR2 SYDVKM. Regions amplified from RNA transcripts were the TCR beta CDR3 regions. RT-PCR in the first round (using the HTBI primer set) targeted the TCR CDR3. TCRdb reanalysed the multiplex PCR reads using MiXCR and keeps one entry per CDR3 protein. The data hold about 250,000 distinct CDR3 sequences, with approximately 25% observed a single time. From approximately 9.5 ml of fresh peripheral blood, PBMCs were isolated. Many counts were recorded for this clonotype.

This clonotype was sampled from a woman between 40 and 50 years old with Graves' ophthalmopathy. The chain joins TRBV28 to TRBJ1-5; D is undetermined. The sequenced material came from blood. CDR3 region: CASRLAGSSNQPQHF. Written as DNA, the CDR3 is TGTGCCAGCAGGCTGGCAGGATCTAGCAATCAGCCCCAGCATTTT.